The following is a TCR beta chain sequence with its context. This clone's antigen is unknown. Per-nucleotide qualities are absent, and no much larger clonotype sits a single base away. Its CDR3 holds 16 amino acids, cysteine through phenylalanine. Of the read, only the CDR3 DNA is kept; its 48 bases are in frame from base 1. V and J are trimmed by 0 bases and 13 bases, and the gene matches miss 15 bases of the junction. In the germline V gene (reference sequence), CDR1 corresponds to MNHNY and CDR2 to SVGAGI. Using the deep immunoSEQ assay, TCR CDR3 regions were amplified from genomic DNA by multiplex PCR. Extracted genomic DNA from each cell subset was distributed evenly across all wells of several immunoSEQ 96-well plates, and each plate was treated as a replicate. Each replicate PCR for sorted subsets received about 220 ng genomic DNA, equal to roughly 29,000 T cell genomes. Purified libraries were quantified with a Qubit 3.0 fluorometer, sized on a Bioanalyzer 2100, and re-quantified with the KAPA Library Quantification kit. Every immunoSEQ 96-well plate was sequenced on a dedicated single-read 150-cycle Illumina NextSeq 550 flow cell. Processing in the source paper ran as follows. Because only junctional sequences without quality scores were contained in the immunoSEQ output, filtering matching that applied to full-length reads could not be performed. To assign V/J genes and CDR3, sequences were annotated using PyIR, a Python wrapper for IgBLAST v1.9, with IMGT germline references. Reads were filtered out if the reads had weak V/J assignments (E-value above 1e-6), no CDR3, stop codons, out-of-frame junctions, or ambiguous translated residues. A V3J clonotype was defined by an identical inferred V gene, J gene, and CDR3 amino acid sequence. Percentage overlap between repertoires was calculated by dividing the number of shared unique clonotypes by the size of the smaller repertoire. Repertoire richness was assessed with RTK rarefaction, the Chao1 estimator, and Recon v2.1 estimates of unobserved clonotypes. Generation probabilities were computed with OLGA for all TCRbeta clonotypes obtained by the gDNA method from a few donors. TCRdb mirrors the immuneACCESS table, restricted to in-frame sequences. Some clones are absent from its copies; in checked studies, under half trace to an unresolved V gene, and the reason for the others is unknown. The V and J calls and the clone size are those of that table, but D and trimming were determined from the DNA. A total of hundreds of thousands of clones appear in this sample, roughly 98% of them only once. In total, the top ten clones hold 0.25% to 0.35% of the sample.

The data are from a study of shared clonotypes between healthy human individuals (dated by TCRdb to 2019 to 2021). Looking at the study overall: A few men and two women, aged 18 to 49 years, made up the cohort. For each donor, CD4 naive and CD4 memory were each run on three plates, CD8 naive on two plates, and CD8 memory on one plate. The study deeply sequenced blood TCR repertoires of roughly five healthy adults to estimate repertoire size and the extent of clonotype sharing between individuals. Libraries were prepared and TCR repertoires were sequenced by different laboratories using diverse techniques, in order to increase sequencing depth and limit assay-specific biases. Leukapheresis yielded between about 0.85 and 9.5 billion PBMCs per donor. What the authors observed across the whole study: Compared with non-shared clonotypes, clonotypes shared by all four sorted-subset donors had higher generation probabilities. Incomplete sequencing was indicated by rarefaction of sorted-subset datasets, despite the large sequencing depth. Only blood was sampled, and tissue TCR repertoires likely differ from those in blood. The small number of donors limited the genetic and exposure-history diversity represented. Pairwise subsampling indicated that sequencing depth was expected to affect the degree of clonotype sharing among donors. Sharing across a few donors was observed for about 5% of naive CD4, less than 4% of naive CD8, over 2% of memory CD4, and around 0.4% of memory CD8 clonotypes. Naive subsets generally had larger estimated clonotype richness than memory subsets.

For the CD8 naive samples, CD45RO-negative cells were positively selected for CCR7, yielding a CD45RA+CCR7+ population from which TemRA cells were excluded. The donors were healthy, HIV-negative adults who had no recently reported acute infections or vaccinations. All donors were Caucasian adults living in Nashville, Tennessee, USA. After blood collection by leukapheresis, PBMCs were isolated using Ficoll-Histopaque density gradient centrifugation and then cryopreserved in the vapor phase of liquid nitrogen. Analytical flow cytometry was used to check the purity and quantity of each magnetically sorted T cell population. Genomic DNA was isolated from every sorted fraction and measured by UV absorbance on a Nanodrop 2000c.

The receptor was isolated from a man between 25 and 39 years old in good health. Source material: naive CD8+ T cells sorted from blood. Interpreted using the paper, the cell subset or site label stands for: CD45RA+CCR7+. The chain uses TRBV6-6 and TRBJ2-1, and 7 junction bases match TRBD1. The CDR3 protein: CASSYSRDSARNFQFF. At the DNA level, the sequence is TGTGCCAGCAGTTACTCGAGGGACAGCGCGCGAAATTTCCAGTTCTTC.